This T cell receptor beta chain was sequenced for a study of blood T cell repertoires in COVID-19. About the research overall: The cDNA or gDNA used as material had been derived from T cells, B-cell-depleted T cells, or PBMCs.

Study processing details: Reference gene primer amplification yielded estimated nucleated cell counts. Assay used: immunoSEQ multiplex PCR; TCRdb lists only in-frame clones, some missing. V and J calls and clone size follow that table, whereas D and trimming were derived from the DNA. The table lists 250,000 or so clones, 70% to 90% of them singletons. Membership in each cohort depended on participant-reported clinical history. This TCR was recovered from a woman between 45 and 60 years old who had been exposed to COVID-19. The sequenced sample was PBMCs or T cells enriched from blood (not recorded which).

Written as DNA, the CDR3 is TGTGCCAGCAGCCCAGGGGGTTGGAGGAACACTGAAGCTTTCTTT. This encodes CASSPGGWRNTEAFF. The chain has TRBV9 and TRBJ1-1, with 7 bases matching TRBD1. This CDR3 region has 15 residues. Germline V lookup: CDR1 SGDLS, CDR2 YYNGEE. With 4 bases clipped from V and 1 base from J, the junction kept 7 bases outside the gene matches.